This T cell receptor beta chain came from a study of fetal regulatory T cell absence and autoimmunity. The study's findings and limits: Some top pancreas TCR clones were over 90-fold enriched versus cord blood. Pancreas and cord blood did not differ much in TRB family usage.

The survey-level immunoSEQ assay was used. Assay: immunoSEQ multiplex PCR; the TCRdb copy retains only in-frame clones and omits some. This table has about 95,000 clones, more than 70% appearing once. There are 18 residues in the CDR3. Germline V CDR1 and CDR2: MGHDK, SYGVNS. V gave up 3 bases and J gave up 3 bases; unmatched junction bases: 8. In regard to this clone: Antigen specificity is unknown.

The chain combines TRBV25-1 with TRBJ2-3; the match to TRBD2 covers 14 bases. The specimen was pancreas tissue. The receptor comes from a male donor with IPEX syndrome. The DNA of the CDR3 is TGTGCCAGCAGTGACCCGACTAGCGGGAGGGCAGGGACAGATACGCAGTATTTT. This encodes CASSDPTSGRAGTDTQYF.